A selection of T cell receptor beta chains follows, all from one sample in a study of monozygotic twins with inflammatory bowel disease. TCRdb processed the 5' RACE reads again and assigns one entry to each CDR3 protein, with no DNA. Its table records about 440,000 distinct CDR3 sequences. The source material was blood. These receptors all come from a human donor with ulcerative colitis or Crohn's disease, or a healthy co-twin of an affected twin (not recorded which). CDR3s include the opening cysteine and the closing phenylalanine or tryptophan. The order of the fields is J gene, V gene, CDR3 protein.

j_call: TRBJ1-2
v_call: TRBV6-5
cdr3_aa: CASSYKGLGYGYTF

j_call: TRBJ1-3
v_call: TRBV10-3
cdr3_aa: CAIRDSGSRNTIYF

j_call: TRBJ1-2
v_call: TRBV29-1
cdr3_aa: CSVVGAANYGYTF

j_call: TRBJ2-1
v_call: TRBV19
cdr3_aa: CATQTGVSSYNEQFF

j_call: TRBJ2-2
v_call: TRBV6-1
cdr3_aa: CASSRPGLAGVSGELFF

j_call: TRBJ2-1
v_call: TRBV20-1
cdr3_aa: CSARDPQTSRYNEQFF

j_call: TRBJ2-2
v_call: TRBV12-3/TRBV12-4
cdr3_aa: CASSSDREYTGELFF

j_call: TRBJ2-2
v_call: TRBV7-2
cdr3_aa: CASSSLRAGELFF

j_call: TRBJ1-5
v_call: TRBV10-2
cdr3_aa: CACSDRRALSNQPQHF

j_call: TRBJ1-2
v_call: TRBV3-1
cdr3_aa: CASSQDRKGGAYGYTF

j_call: TRBJ2-5
v_call: TRBV5-1
cdr3_aa: CASSFLETQYF

j_call: TRBJ1-5
v_call: TRBV9
cdr3_aa: CASSVAGGDSNQPQHF

j_call: TRBJ1-5
v_call: TRBV5-6
cdr3_aa: CASSLGSGVSNQPQHF

j_call: TRBJ2-1
v_call: TRBV5-1
cdr3_aa: CASSQRYRGDEQFF

j_call: TRBJ2-5
v_call: TRBV5-6
cdr3_aa: CASSQGGDQETQYF

j_call: TRBJ2-1
v_call: TRBV7-3
cdr3_aa: CASSLTGGGPYNEQFF

j_call: TRBJ2-1
v_call: TRBV7-2
cdr3_aa: CASSLGITSYNEQFF

j_call: TRBJ1-1
v_call: TRBV6-6
cdr3_aa: CASRADRGHTEAFF

j_call: TRBJ2-4
v_call: TRBV18
cdr3_aa: CASSPPSGQRLAKNIQYF

j_call: TRBJ2-3
v_call: TRBV18
cdr3_aa: CASSRIGQGGTDTQYF

j_call: TRBJ2-7
v_call: TRBV9
cdr3_aa: CASSVEDGSATYEQYF

j_call: TRBJ1-1
v_call: TRBV7-2
cdr3_aa: CASSLVGGSNTEAFF

j_call: TRBJ2-7
v_call: TRBV7-2
cdr3_aa: CASSPPGLAGSYEQYF

j_call: TRBJ2-1
v_call: TRBV7-9
cdr3_aa: CASSQSPDNNEQFF

j_call: TRBJ1-1
v_call: TRBV7-2
cdr3_aa: CASSLGRGQEDFF

j_call: TRBJ1-1
v_call: TRBV10-3
cdr3_aa: CAISESGRLNTEAFF

j_call: TRBJ2-7
v_call: TRBV28
cdr3_aa: CASSSASGGRYEQYF

j_call: TRBJ2-7
v_call: TRBV7-2
cdr3_aa: CASSELAGGPYEQYF

j_call: TRBJ2-3
v_call: TRBV5-1
cdr3_aa: CASSPLGRGLRDTQYF

j_call: TRBJ2-7
v_call: TRBV3-1
cdr3_aa: CASSRRQGAGYEQYF

j_call: TRBJ2-5
v_call: TRBV5-1
cdr3_aa: CASSPGSPDRETQYF

j_call: TRBJ1-1
v_call: TRBV5-1
cdr3_aa: CASSPFDRRETEAFF

j_call: TRBJ1-3
v_call: TRBV7-2
cdr3_aa: CASSLGQGDGNTIYF

j_call: TRBJ1-3
v_call: TRBV29-1
cdr3_aa: CSVSPESSGNTIYF

j_call: TRBJ2-1
v_call: TRBV5-1
cdr3_aa: CASSLSSSGRYRFF

j_call: TRBJ1-2
v_call: TRBV6-5
cdr3_aa: CASSYRNANYGYTF

j_call: TRBJ2-7
v_call: TRBV5-1
cdr3_aa: CASSFGTSGSYEQYF

j_call: TRBJ1-2
v_call: TRBV7-8
cdr3_aa: CASSQGGGGYTF

j_call: TRBJ1-4
v_call: TRBV4-3
cdr3_aa: CASSQDSFDEKLFF

j_call: TRBJ2-7
v_call: TRBV6-5
cdr3_aa: CASSSEGGALNEQYF

j_call: TRBJ2-5
v_call: TRBV5-1
cdr3_aa: CASSLSLAGTQETQYF

j_call: TRBJ2-7
v_call: TRBV19
cdr3_aa: CASGNMRGTYEQYF

j_call: TRBJ1-5
v_call: TRBV6-1
cdr3_aa: CASSHNQPQHF

j_call: TRBJ2-5
v_call: TRBV28
cdr3_aa: CASSLFRDSLETQYF

j_call: TRBJ2-2
v_call: TRBV11-1
cdr3_aa: CASSFHTGRVTGELFF

j_call: TRBJ1-6
v_call: TRBV12-3/TRBV12-4
cdr3_aa: CASTRAGTEGSPLHF

j_call: TRBJ1-1
v_call: TRBV4-2
cdr3_aa: CASSPEILNTEAFF

j_call: TRBJ1-2
v_call: TRBV4-2
cdr3_aa: CASSQVGELGANYGYTF